The 9 T cell receptor beta chains below all came from one sample that was sequenced in a study of blood T cell repertoires in COVID-19. TCRdb keeps only in-frame clones here, not all; method: immunoSEQ multiplex PCR. The sample yields approximately 160,000 clones, approximately 73% seen once. The sequenced material came from peripheral blood. The receptors were gathered from a woman aged 80 or over with acute or convalescent COVID-19.

The V call is TRBV29-1, the J call TRBJ2-5; 11 bases align to TRBD1. The V and J ends lost 6 bases and 3 bases, in that order; junction bases with no gene match: 0. The CDR3 extends over 12 amino acids. Germline loops: CDR1 SQVTM, CDR2 ANQGSEA. The CDR3 nucleotides read TGCAGCGTGGGACAGGGGGAAGAGACCCAGTACTTC. Translating gives CSVGQGEETQYF.

The rearrangement joins TRBV7-7 to TRBJ2-5, with D possibly matching TRBD1 (6 bases). This CDR3 contains 12 residues. CDR1 is SSHAT and CDR2 is FNYEAQ in the germline V gene (reference sequence). The CDR3 nucleotides are TGTGCTCCTTGGGGGCGCTGGGAGACCCAGTACTTC. It translates to CAPWGRWETQYF.

This chain links TRBV2 with TRBJ2-7; the match to TRBD1 covers 8 bases. V lost 6 bases, J lost 0 bases, and 4 bases stayed unmatched. CDR1 SNHLY and CDR2 FYNNEI come from the germline V gene. This CDR3 spans 14 amino acids. The CDR3 DNA sequence: TGTGCCAGCAGATTGGACAGGGACTCCTACGAGCAGTACTTC. Encoded protein: CASRLDRDSYEQYF.

J is TRBJ1-5 and V is TRBV7-8; D might be TRBD1 (5 bases). Germline V CDR1 and CDR2: SGHVS, FQNEAQ. With 3 bases removed from V and 4 bases from J, the gap between germline ends came to 16 bases. This CDR3 contains 16 residues. Written as DNA, the CDR3 is TGTGCCAGCAGCTTGGGGTCAGGGATATTGAATCAGCCCCAGCATTTT. This translates into CASSLGSGILNQPQHF.

The chain has TRBV4-2 and TRBJ2-7, with 11 bases aligning to TRBD1. The CDR3 has 16 residues. The ends lost 4 bases at V and 5 bases at J; junction bases unmatched: 10. Germline CDR1 LGHNA, CDR2 YNFKEQ. Here the CDR3 DNA reads TGTGCCAGCAGCCGTTTCTCCATGGGACAGGGGGACGAGCAGTACTTC. Translation gives CASSRFSMGQGDEQYF.

This chain connects TRBV11-3 to TRBJ2-1; 13 positions agree with TRBD2. J was trimmed by 13 bases and V by 5 bases; bases with no gene match: 5. Germline CDR1 and CDR2: SGHNT and YENEEA. CDR3 length: 13 amino acids. This chain's CDR3 is CASSEGTSGTQFF. The CDR3 coding sequence is TGTGCCAGCAGCGAGGGGACTAGCGGGACACAGTTCTTC. Based on the CDR3 plus reference TRBV11-3 and TRBJ2-1, the full variable domain is EAGVVQSPRYKIIEKKQPVAFWCNPISGHNTLYWYLQNLGQGPELLIRYENEEAVDDSQLPKDRFSAERLKGVDSTLKIQPAELGDSAVYLCASSEGTSGTQFFGPGTRLTVL.

The J gene is TRBJ1-1, the V gene TRBV19; 8 nucleotides agree with TRBD1. Germline values: CDR1 LNHDA, CDR2 SQIVND (reference sequence). V was clipped by 2 bases and J by 6 bases; unmatched bases: 5. This CDR3 has 14 amino acids. CDR3 sequence: CASSIQGAKAEAFF. The DNA of the CDR3 is TGTGCCAGTAGTATACAGGGGGCTAAAGCTGAAGCTTTCTTT.

This chain connects TRBV4-3 to TRBJ1-3, with D perhaps TRBD1 (5 bases). Germline V gene lookup returns CDR1 LGHNA and CDR2 YSLEER. Trimming cost V 3 bases and J 0 bases, with 21 bases left between them. The CDR3 has 19 residues. CDR3 DNA: TGCGCCAGCAGCCACCAGGGAATTCTCAAGGGTCCCTCTGGAAACACCATATATTTT. Translated, it gives CASSHQGILKGPSGNTIYF.

The rearrangement links TRBV29-1 to TRBJ1-2; the D is unclear. There are 12 residues in the CDR3. CDR1 is SQVTM and CDR2 is ANQGSEA in the germline V gene. V was cut by 0 bases and J by 6 bases, with 8 bases left in between. CDR3 protein: CSVEEAQDGYTF. Written as DNA, the CDR3 is TGCAGCGTTGAAGAGGCGCAGGATGGCTACACCTTC.